Presented here are 5 T cell receptor beta chains from one specimen sequenced in a study of blood T cell repertoires in COVID-19. The data were produced by immunoSEQ multiplex PCR, yet TCRdb's version contains in-frame clones alone and is incomplete. The sample consists of about 170,000 clones, around 85% of them appearing once. Sequencing was performed on peripheral blood. These receptors were taken from a man in his fifties or sixties who had recovered from COVID-19.

The chain combines TRBV5-1 with TRBJ2-1, with 8 bases that match TRBD1. The CDR3 sequence is 15 residues long. V gave up 1 base and J gave up 7 bases; unmatched junction bases: 7. CDR1 and CDR2 (germline): SGHRS, YFSETQ. CDR3: CASSLSGQGENEQFF. The CDR3 DNA reads TGCGCCAGCAGCTTGAGCGGACAGGGTGAAAATGAGCAGTTCTTC. The full variable domain, with the rest looked up from reference TRBV5-1 and TRBJ2-1, is KAGVTQTPRYLIKTRGQQVTLSCSPISGHRSVSWYQQTPGQGLQFLFEYFSETQRNKGNFPGRFSGRQFSNSRSEMNVSTLELGDSALYLCASSLSGQGENEQFFGPGTRLTVL.

The chain recombines TRBV2 with TRBJ2-3, with D perhaps TRBD2 (6 bases). The CDR3 sequence is 15 residues long. The V end lost 8 bases, the J end lost 1 base, and 16 bases lay between the germline ends. In germline, CDR1 is SNHLY, CDR2 FYNNEI. CDR3 sequence reads: CASREHALGTDTQYF. CDR3 in DNA: TGTGCCAGCCGGGAGCACGCTTTGGGCACAGATACGCAGTATTTT. Together with reference TRBV2 and TRBJ2-3, the CDR3 gives the full variable domain: EPEVTQTPSHQVTQMGQEVILRCVPISNHLYFYWYRQILGQKVEFLVSFYNNEISEKSEIFDDQFSVERPDGSNFTLKIRSTKLEDSAMYFCASREHALGTDTQYFGPGTRLTVL.

J is TRBJ1-2 and V is TRBV19; D gene uncertain. CDR1 and CDR2 (germline): LNHDA, SQIVND (reference sequence). Trimming pared 4 bases from V and 5 bases from J, leaving 14 bases between. The CDR3 extends over 14 amino acids. The CDR3 sequence is CASSSVKSFYGYTF. CDR3 sequence (DNA): TGTGCCAGTAGTAGTGTCAAGAGCTTTTATGGCTACACCTTC.

In the case of this clone: The same CDR3 can be traced to other DNA sequences in this sample. This chain links TRBV19 with TRBJ1-5, with D possibly being TRBD1 (5 bases). The CDR3 is made up of 16 amino acids. Germline CDR1 and CDR2: LNHDA and SQIVND (reference sequence). V shed 2 bases and J shed 2 bases, with 13 bases lying between them. The CDR3 loop reads CASSIQQGIGNQPQHF. The CDR3 nucleotides read TGTGCCAGTAGTATACAGCAGGGAATTGGCAATCAGCCCCAGCATTTT.

The chain uses TRBV7-3 and TRBJ2-1; TRBD2 aligns across 11 bases. The germline V gene encodes CDR1 SGHTA and CDR2 FQGTGA. Trimming took 3 bases from V and 6 from J; bases not matched to a gene: 10. The CDR3 spans 17 residues. The CDR3 sequence: CASSFRSSGGASNEQFF. Here the CDR3 DNA reads TGTGCCAGCAGCTTCCGGAGTAGCGGGGGGGCCAGCAATGAGCAGTTCTTC.